The next 12 T cell receptor beta chains were all read from a single sample in a study of T cell responses to AZD1222 COVID-19 vaccine. The protocol was immunoSEQ multiplex PCR, while the TCRdb copy is restricted to in-frame clones and leaves out a portion. The data hold 110,000 to 150,000 clones, with 92% observed a single time. The starting material was peripheral blood, obtained 28 days after the second AZD1222 dose. These receptors all come from an adult who received the AZD1222 COVID-19 vaccine.

The chain couples TRBV7-2 to TRBJ2-3; D is ambiguous. CDR3 length equals 13 residues. Trimming removed 2 bases at V and 6 bases at J, with 9 bases between. Germline loops: CDR1 SGHTA, CDR2 FQGNSA. The CDR3, as DNA: TGTGCCAGCAGCTTAATGAGCCGGGATACGCAGTATTTT. Amino acid sequence: CASSLMSRDTQYF.

This rearrangement joins TRBV6-5 to TRBJ2-7; perhaps D is TRBD1 or TRBD2 (6 bases each). Between the trimmed V and J ends, which lost 0 bases and 3 bases, there was a span of 15 bases. The germline gives CDR1 MNHEY, CDR2 SVGAGI. The length of the CDR3 is 16 residues. CDR3 sequence (DNA): TGTGCCAGCAGTTACTCCGCGACGGGGGCCGGCTACGAGCAGTACTTC. It is translated as CASSYSATGAGYEQYF.

The chain combines TRBV10-2 with TRBJ1-1; D is possibly TRBD1 (6 bases). Germline V gene sequence: CDR1 WSHSY, CDR2 SAAADI. Trimming took off 7 bases at V and 4 bases at J, with 10 bases between the two ends. The CDR3 length is 12 residues. CDR3 sequence: CASKGQPTEAFF. The CDR3 DNA reads TGCGCCAGCAAAGGACAGCCCACTGAAGCTTTCTTT.

In its sample, this clone was seen once. The chain joins TRBV2 to TRBJ1-2, with TRBD1 as a possible D gene (6 bases). This CDR3 has 17 residues. V was cut by 3 bases and J by 2 bases, with 19 bases left in between. CDR1 and CDR2 (germline): SNHLY, FYNNEI. Here the CDR3 reads CASSDQSPGRGNYGYTF. The CDR3 DNA follows: TGTGCCAGCAGTGATCAAAGCCCCGGGAGGGGGAACTATGGCTACACCTTC.

V gene TRBV28 combines with J gene TRBJ1-2; D is perhaps TRBD1 (5 bases). The V gene's germline CDR1 is MDHEN and CDR2 SYDVKM. V was shortened by 1 base and J by 7 bases, with 19 bases between the two germline ends. The CDR3 loop spans 16 amino acids. The CDR3 nucleotides read TGTGCCAGCAGTTTATCCACAGCCGGGGGTCGTGGTGGCTACACCTTC. Translation gives CASSLSTAGGRGGYTF.

The chain recombines TRBV6-4 with TRBJ2-1, with D perhaps assigned TRBD1 or TRBD2 (5 bases each). The CDR3 consists of 15 residues. Deletions cut 2 bases from V and 2 bases from J, with 10 bases between. From germline, CDR1 is MRHNA and CDR2 SNTAGT. The chain's CDR3 is CASSDGGTTYNEQFF. The CDR3 bases are TGTGCCAGCAGTGACGGGGGAACTACCTACAATGAGCAGTTCTTC.

The genes are TRBV4-1 and TRBJ2-5, with no clear D. The CDR3 consists of 13 residues. The germline V gene has CDR1 MGHRA and CDR2 YSYEKL. V was trimmed by 5 bases and J by 2 bases, leaving 9 bases between them. CDR3: CASSSWQQETQYF. In DNA form, the CDR3 reads TGCGCCAGCAGCTCCTGGCAGCAAGAGACCCAGTACTTC.

The chain joins TRBV19 to TRBJ2-7; 11 bases align to TRBD2. Germline V gives CDR1 LNHDA, CDR2 SQIVND (reference sequence). This CDR3 has 15 amino acids. The trim removed 3 bases at V and 3 bases at J, leaving 4 bases unmatched. The CDR3 is CASSIGTSGIYEQYF. The CDR3 DNA is TGTGCCAGTAGTATCGGGACTAGCGGAATCTACGAGCAGTACTTC.

The rearrangement joins TRBV19 to TRBJ1-4; D is uncertain. The CDR3 is 14 amino acids. V gave up 3 bases and J gave up 5 bases, with 10 bases separating them. Germline V gene sequence: CDR1 LNHDA, CDR2 SQIVND (reference sequence). The CDR3 region is CASSMSGGNEKLFF. CDR3 coding DNA: TGTGCCAGTAGTATGTCGGGAGGCAATGAAAAACTGTTTTTT. The entire variable domain, with the rest obtained from reference TRBV19 and TRBJ1-4, is as follows: DGGITQSPKYLFRKEGQNVTLSCEQNLNHDAMYWYRQDPGQGLRLIYYSQIVNDFQKGDIAEGYSVSREKKESFPLTVTSAQKNPTAFYLCASSMSGGNEKLFFGSGTQLSVL.

This chain's CDR3 is CSAPLGRGGYTF. The CDR3, as DNA: TGCAGCGCCCCTCTGGGTAGGGGCGGCTACACCTTC. This rearrangement joins TRBV29-1 to TRBJ1-2; D is perhaps TRBD1 (5 bases). The CDR3 is 12 residues long. Germline V lookup: CDR1 SQVTM, CDR2 ANQGSEA. V lost 7 bases, J lost 8 bases, and 17 bases lay in between.

This sequence joins TRBV2 and TRBJ2-7; unclear D gene. The CDR3 extends over 10 amino acids. Trimming pared 2 bases from V and 6 bases from J, leaving 2 bases between. Per germline, CDR1 SNHLY and CDR2 FYNNEI. The CDR3 DNA reads TGTGCCAGCAGTGAAACCGAGCAGTACTTC. Translation gives CASSETEQYF.

The chain employs TRBV5-1 and TRBJ2-3; 8 positions agree with TRBD2. CDR3 size: 15 residues. CDR1 SGHRS and CDR2 YFSETQ come from the germline V gene. V was pared by 3 bases and J by 2 bases, with 5 bases of the junction left unmatched. The DNA of the CDR3 is TGCGCCAGCAGCTACTTAGCGGGACCCACAGATACGCAGTATTTT. Translation: CASSYLAGPTDTQYF. The variable domain in full, completed from reference TRBV5-1 and TRBJ2-3, reads KAGVTQTPRYLIKTRGQQVTLSCSPISGHRSVSWYQQTPGQGLQFLFEYFSETQRNKGNFPGRFSGRQFSNSRSEMNVSTLELGDSALYLCASSYLAGPTDTQYFGPGTRLTVL.